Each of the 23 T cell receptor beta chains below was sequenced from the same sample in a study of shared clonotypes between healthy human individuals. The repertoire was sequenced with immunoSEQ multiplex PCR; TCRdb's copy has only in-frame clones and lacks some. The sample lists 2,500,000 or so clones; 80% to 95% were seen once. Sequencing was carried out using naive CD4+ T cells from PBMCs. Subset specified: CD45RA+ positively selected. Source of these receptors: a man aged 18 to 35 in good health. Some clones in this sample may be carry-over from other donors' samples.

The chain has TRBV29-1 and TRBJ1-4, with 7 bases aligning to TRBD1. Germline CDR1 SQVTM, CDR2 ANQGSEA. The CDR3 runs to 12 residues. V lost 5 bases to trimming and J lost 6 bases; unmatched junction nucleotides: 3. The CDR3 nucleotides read TGCAGCGTTCAGGGGGGGGATGAAAAACTGTTTTTT. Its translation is CSVQGGDEKLFF.

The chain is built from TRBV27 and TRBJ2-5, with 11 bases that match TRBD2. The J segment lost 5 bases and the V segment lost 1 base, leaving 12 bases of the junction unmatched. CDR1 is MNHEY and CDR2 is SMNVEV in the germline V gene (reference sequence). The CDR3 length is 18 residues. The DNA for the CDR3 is TGTGCCAGCAGTTTATATAGCGGGAGGGGATTTTCTTCGGAGACCCAGTACTTC. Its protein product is CASSLYSGRGFSSETQYF.

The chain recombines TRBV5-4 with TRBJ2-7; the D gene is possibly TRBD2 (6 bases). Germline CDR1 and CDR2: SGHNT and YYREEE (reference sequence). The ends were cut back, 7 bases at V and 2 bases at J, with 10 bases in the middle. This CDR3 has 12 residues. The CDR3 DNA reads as TGTGCCAGCGGGGGGAGGCCCTACGAGCAGTACTTC. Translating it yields CASGGRPYEQYF.

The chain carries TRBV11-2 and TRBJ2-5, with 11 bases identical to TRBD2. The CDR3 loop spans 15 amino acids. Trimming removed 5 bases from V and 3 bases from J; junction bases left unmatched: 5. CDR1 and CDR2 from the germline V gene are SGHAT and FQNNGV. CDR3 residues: CASSPLAGEEETQYF. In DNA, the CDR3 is TGTGCCAGCAGCCCACTAGCGGGAGAGGAAGAGACCCAGTACTTC.

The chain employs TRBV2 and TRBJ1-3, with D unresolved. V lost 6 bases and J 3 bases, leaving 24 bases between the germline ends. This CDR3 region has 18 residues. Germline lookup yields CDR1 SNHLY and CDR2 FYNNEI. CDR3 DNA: TGTGCCAGCAGGTACAACCGGGAGACCATTTCTGGTGGAAACACCATATATTTT. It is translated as CASRYNRETISGGNTIYF.

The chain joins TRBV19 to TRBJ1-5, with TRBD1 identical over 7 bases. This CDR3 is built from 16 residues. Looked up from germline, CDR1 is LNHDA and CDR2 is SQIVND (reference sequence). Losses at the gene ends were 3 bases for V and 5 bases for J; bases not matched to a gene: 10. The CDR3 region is CASSIFGRGSHQPQHF. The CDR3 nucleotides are TGTGCCAGTAGTATCTTCGGCAGGGGGTCGCATCAGCCCCAGCATTTT.

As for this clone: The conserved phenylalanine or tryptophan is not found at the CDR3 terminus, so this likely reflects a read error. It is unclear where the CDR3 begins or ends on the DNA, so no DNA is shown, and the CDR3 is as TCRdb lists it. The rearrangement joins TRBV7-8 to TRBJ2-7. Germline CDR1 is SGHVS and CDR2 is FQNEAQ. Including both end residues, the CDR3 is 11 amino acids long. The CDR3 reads CASGVRGDQAY.

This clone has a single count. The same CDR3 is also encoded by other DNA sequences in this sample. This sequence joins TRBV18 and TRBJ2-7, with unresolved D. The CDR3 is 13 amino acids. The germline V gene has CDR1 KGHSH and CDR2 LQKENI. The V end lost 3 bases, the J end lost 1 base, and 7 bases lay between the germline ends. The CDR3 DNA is TGTGCCAGCTCACCTGCCTCATCCTACGAGCAGTACTTC. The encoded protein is CASSPASSYEQYF.

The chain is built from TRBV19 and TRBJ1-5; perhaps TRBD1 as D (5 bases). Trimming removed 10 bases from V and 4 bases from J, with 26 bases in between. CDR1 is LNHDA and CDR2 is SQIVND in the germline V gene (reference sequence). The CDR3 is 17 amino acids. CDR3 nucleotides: TGTGCCACCAGTACCCGGACACCTTCCCCGGGGAATCAGCCCCAGCATTTT. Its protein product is CATSTRTPSPGNQPQHF.

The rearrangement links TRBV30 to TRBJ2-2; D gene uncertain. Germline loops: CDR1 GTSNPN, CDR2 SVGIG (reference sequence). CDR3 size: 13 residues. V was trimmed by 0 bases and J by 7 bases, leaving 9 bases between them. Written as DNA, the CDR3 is TGTGCCTGGAGTGTAAGGAACTACGGGGAGCTGTTTTTT. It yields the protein CAWSVRNYGELFF.

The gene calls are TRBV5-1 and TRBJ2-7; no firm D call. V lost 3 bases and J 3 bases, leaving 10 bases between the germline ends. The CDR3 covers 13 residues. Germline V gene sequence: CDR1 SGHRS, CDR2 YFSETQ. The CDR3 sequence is CASSSDGYYEQYF. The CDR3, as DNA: TGCGCCAGCAGCTCGGACGGATACTACGAGCAGTACTTC. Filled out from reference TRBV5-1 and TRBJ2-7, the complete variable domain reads KAGVTQTPRYLIKTRGQQVTLSCSPISGHRSVSWYQQTPGQGLQFLFEYFSETQRNKGNFPGRFSGRQFSNSRSEMNVSTLELGDSALYLCASSSDGYYEQYFGPGTRLTVT.

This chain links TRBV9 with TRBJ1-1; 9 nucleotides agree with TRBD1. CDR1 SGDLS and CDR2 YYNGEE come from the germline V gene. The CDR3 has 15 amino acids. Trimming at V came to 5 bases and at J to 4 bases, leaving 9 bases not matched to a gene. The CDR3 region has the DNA TGTGCCAGCAGTCCCGCGACAGGGGGGCCCACTGAAGCTTTCTTT. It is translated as CASSPATGGPTEAFF.

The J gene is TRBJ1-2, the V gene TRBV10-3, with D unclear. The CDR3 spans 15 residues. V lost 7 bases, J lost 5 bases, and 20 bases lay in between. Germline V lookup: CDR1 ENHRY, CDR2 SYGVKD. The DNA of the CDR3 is TGTGCCATCACTCGGCTATTGGACTCGGGATATGGCTACACCTTC. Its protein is CAITRLLDSGYGYTF.

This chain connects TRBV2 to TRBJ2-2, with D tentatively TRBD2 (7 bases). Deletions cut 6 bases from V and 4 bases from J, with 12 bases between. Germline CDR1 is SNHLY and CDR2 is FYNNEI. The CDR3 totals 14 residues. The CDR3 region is CASRRGGATGELFF. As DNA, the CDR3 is TGTGCCAGCAGAAGAGGGGGGGCCACCGGGGAGCTGTTTTTT.

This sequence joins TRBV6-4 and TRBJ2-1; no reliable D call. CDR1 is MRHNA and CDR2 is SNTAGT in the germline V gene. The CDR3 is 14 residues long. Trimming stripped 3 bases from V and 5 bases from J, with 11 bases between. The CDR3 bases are TGTGCCAGCAGTGATTGGGGAAGGGACAATGAGCAGTTCTTC. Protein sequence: CASSDWGRDNEQFF.

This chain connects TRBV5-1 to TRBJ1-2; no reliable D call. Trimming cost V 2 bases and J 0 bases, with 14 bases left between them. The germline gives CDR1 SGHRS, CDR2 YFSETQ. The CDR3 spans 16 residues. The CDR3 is CASSFSDGESNYGYTF. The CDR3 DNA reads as TGCGCCAGCAGCTTCTCTGACGGGGAATCTAACTATGGCTACACCTTC.

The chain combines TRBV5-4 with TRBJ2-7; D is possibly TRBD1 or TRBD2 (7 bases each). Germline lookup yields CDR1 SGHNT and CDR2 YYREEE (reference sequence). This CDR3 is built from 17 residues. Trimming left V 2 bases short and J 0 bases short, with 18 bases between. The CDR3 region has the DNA TGTGCCAGCAGCTTAGGCCCTCAGGGGGGGAGCTCCTACGAGCAGTACTTC. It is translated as CASSLGPQGGSSYEQYF.

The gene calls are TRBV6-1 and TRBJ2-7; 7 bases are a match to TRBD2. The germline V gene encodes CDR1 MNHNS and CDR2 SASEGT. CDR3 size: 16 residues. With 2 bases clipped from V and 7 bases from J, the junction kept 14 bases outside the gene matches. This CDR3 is CASSERWAGVGREQYF. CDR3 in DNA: TGTGCCAGCAGTGAAAGGTGGGCGGGGGTCGGTCGGGAGCAGTACTTC.

The CDR3, as DNA: TGTGCCAGCACTGGAAGGCGAGCGGACTACGAGCAGTACTTC. It specifies CASTGRRADYEQYF. V is TRBV2 and J is TRBJ2-7; a weak D match, TRBD2 (5 bases). CDR1 and CDR2 from the germline V gene are SNHLY and FYNNEI. This CDR3 has 14 amino acids. Trimming took off 7 bases at V and 3 bases at J, with 16 bases between the two ends.

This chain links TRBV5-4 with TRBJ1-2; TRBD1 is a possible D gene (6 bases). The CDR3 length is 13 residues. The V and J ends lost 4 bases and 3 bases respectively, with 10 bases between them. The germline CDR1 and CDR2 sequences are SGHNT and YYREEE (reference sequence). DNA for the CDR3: TGTGCCAGCAGCCTGGACAGCTACTATGGCTACACCTTC. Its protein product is CASSLDSYYGYTF.

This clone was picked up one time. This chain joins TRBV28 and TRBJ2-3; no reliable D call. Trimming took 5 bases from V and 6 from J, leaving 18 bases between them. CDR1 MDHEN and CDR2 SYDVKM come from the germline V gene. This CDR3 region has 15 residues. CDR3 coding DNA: TGTGCCAGCAGTCCCGCCTCTATTACTGAGGATACGCAGTATTTT. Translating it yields CASSPASITEDTQYF.

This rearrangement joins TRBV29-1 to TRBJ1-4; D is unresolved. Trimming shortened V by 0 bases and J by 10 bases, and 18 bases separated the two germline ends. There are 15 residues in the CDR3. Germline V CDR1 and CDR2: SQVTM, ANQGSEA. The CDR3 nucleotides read TGCAGCGTTGAAGATCTTGGCCGTCTGGGTAGAAAACTGTTTTTT. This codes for CSVEDLGRLGRKLFF.

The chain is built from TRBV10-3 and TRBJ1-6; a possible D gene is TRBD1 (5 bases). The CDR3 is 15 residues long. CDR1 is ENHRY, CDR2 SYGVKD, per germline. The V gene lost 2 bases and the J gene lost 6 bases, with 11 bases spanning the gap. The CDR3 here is CAISEQKGVNSPLHF. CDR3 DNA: TGTGCCATCAGTGAGCAAAAAGGGGTTAATTCACCCCTCCACTTT.